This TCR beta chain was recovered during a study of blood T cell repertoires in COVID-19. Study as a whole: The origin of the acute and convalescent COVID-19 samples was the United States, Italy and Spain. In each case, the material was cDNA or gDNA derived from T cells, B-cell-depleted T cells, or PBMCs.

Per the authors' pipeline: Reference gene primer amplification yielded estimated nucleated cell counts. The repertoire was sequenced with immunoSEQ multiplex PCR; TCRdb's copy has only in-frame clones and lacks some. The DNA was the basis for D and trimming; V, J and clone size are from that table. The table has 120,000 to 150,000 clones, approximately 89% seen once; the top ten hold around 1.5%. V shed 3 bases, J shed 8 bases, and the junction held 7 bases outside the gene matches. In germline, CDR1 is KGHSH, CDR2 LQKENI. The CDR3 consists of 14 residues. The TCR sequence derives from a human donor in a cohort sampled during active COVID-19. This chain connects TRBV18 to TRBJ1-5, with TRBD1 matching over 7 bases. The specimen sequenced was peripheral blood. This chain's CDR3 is CASSPQGVVEPQHF. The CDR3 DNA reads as TGTGCCAGCTCACCCCAGGGGGTAGTTGAGCCCCAGCATTTT.